This record covers a single T cell receptor (beta chain). Its target is unknown. These data belong to a study of CD8+ T cells in alopecia areata. Across the whole study: Tofacitinib therapy lasting 6 to 18 months was followed by 6 months off drug. Study conclusions and caveats: Scalp and blood retained many expanded lesional clones during tofacitinib.

The sample's treatment: oral pan-JAK inhibitor, 5-10 mg twice daily. Germline V gives CDR1 GTSNPN, CDR2 SVGIG (reference sequence). The CDR3 spans 12 residues. Trimming left V 0 bases short and J 8 bases short, with 8 bases between. As the sequencing template, cDNA was produced by extracting RNA and reverse transcribing it. Method: immunoSEQ multiplex PCR; TCRdb's copy keeps in-frame clones and lacks some. The table records some 180,000 clones, roughly half of them present only once. This rearrangement joins TRBV30 to TRBJ1-3; D may be TRBD1 (5 bases). The clonotype was recovered from a human donor with alopecia areata. The sequencing used CD8+ T cells sorted from blood, collected around week 54, from a patient treated with tofacitinib. The CDR3 nucleotides read TGTGCCTGGAGTGTAGGAGGGGACACCATATATTTT. This translates into CAWSVGGDTIYF.